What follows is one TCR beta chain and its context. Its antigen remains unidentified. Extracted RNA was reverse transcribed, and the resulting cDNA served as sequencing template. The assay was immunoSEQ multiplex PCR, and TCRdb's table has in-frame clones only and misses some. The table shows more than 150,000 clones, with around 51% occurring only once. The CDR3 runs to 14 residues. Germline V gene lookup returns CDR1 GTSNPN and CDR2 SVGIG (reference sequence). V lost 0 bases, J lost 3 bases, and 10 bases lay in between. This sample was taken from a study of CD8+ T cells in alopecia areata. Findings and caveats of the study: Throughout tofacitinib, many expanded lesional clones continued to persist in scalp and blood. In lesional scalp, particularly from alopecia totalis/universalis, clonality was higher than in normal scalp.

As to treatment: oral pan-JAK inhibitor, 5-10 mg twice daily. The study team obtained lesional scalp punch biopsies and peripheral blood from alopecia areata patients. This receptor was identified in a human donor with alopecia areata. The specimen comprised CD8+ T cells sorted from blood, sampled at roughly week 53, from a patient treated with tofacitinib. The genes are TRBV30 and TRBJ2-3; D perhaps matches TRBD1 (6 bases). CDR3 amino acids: CAWSVHRETDTQYF. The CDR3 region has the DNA TGTGCCTGGAGTGTACACAGGGAGACAGATACGCAGTATTTT.